The rows below give T cell receptor beta chains drawn from one sample of a study of T cell repertoires in cytomegalovirus infection. Their antigen targets remain unknown. TCRdb reprocessed the reads with MiXCR, giving one entry per CDR3 protein. The sample has around 130,000 distinct CDR3 sequences, under 30% seen once. Sample: PBMCs, sequenced either directly or after in vitro stimulation (not recorded which). These receptor sequences come from a human donor in good health (CMV status not recorded). Some clones in this sample may be carry-over from other donors' samples. The CDR3 runs from the conserved cysteine through the conserved F or W. D genes are given only for firm matches. A row's size may be missing; if present it is once, few, many or a size class.

d_call clone_size j_call v_call cdr3_nt cdr3_aa
TRBD2 few TRBJ2-1 TRBV7-2 TGTGCCAGCAGCTTAGGTCTAGCGGGAGGGTTGAATGAGCAGTTCTTC CASSLGLAGGLNEQFF
- many TRBJ1-1 TRBV7-9 TGTGCCAGCGTCCAGGGCGCTGAAGCTTTCTTT CASVQGAEAFF
- - TRBJ1-2 TRBV6-2/TRBV6-3 TGTGCCAGCAGCCCCTCGTTGGGTTATGGCTACACCTTC CASSPSLGYGYTF
TRBD1 - TRBJ2-1 TRBV12-3/TRBV12-4 TGTGCCAGCAGTCCAAGGGGGACAGGGGAGGTTTGGGTTGAGCAGTTCTTC CASSPRGTGEVWVEQFF
- few TRBJ2-5 TRBV4-3 TGCGCCAGCAGCCAAGAGTTGCGAGAGACCCAGTACTTC CASSQELRETQYF
- - TRBJ2-7 TRBV28 TGTGCCAGCAGTTTTCCCCCTTACAGGAGCTCCTACGAGCAGTACTTC CASSFPPYRSSYEQYF
- few TRBJ2-5 TRBV15 TGTGCCACCAGCAGAGACAGACAGCGCCAAGAGACCCAGTACTTC CATSRDRQRQETQYF
- - TRBJ2-7 TRBV27 TGTGCCAGCAGTTTAATACAGGGCCGCTACGAGCAGTACTTC CASSLIQGRYEQYF
TRBD2 many TRBJ2-3 TRBV7-2 TGTGCCAGCAGCTTCAATAGCGGGGGCACAGATACGCAGTATTTT CASSFNSGGTDTQYF
- - TRBJ1-2 TRBV2 TGTGCCAGCACCACAAGGCCGGGGCCTAACTATGGCTACACCTTC CASTTRPGPNYGYTF
TRBD1 few TRBJ2-1 TRBV30 TGTGCTGCTAGAAGACAGGGGGCTGAGCAGTTCTTC CAARRQGAEQFF
TRBD1 few TRBJ2-1 TRBV7-9 TGTGCCAGCAGCTCAAGACAGGGGTCCGGTGAGCAGTTCTTC CASSSRQGSGEQFF
- few TRBJ1-3 TRBV7-8 TGTGCCAGCAGCGGCGGGGTCGGATCTGGAAACACCATATATTTT CASSGGVGSGNTIYF
- - TRBJ1-2 TRBV7-6 TGTGCCAGCAGCTTAGCGTCCGGGGGGAACTATGGCTACACCTTC CASSLASGGNYGYTF
- many TRBJ2-7 TRBV7-6 TGTGCCAGCAGACTCTCGGGGGCCTACGAGCAGTACTTC CASRLSGAYEQYF
- few TRBJ2-1 TRBV7-9 TGTGCCGTCCGAGCGGTCAATGAGCAGTTCTTC CAVRAVNEQFF
- many TRBJ2-5 TRBV12-3/TRBV12-4 TGTGCCAGCAGTTTACGCCCGTTCCAAGAGACCCAGTACTTC CASSLRPFQETQYF
- - TRBJ2-3 TRBV24-1 TGTGCCACCAGTGACCCCAGACAGAGCACAGATACGCAGTATTTT CATSDPRQSTDTQYF
- - TRBJ2-3 TRBV15 TGTGCCACCAGCAGAGATTTCAACTTAGGTGAGGTACGGGATACGCAGTATTTT CATSRDFNLGEVRDTQYF
TRBD2 few TRBJ2-1 TRBV7-2 TGTGCCAGCAGCTTAGACCGGGACTATTTTGGTAAGCATGAGCAGTTCTTC CASSLDRDYFGKHEQFF